This T cell receptor (beta chain) was captured by sequencing in a study of cytomegalovirus exposure and HLA in healthy donors. Worth noting for this clone: Its matching antigen is unknown.

Participants comprised healthy donors of bone marrow. Amplification used 60 Vbeta primers and 13 Jbeta primers. TCRdb's table, derived via immunoSEQ multiplex PCR, lists solely in-frame clones and lacks some. In total, the table holds about 33,000 clones. Whole-study findings and limits: Sequencing depth across donors, presence/absence analyses assumed, was roughly uniform. With high specificity and sensitivity, the classifier reportedly diagnosed cytomegalovirus status.

CDR1 SEHNR and CDR2 FQNEAQ come from the germline V gene (reference sequence). The V end lost 1 base, the J end lost 3 bases, and 10 bases lay between the germline ends. This CDR3 has 15 residues. This chain uses TRBV7-9 with TRBJ1-3; the D gene is possibly TRBD1 (5 bases). Sequencing used PBMCs. This receptor was obtained from a middle-aged man in good health and CMV-seronegative. The CDR3 reads CASSLGQQVGNTIYF. Here the CDR3 DNA reads TGTGCCAGCAGCTTAGGTCAACAGGTTGGAAACACCATATATTTT.